This TCR beta chain was retrieved from a study of CD8 T cells in ankylosing spondylitis. Trimming cost V 7 bases and J 10 bases; bases outside gene matches: 10. The CDR3 extends over 15 amino acids. Quantitative 5'-RACE with molecular barcodes was used to make the TCR beta libraries. TCRdb independently ran MiXCR on the 5' RACE reads; one entry per CDR3 protein. The profile shows fewer than 500,000 distinct CDR3 sequences, around 22% of them singletons. A few counts support this clonotype. Its antigen remains unidentified. Study-wide results and caveats: In ankylosing spondylitis patients, matched synovial fluid reportedly showed significant enrichment of disease-linked clones. Blood of patients with ankylosing spondylitis appeared to be characterized by a TCR beta motif of about eight highly homologous variants.

The receptor was derived from a male donor with ankylosing spondylitis. The sequenced sample was blood, either unsorted or a sorted T cell fraction (not recorded which). The gene calls are TRBV12-3 or TRBV12-4 and TRBJ2-1; 13 bases are a match to TRBD2. CDR3 amino acids: CASTLLLAGGPEQFF. Here the CDR3 DNA reads TGTGCCAGCACTCTTCTACTAGCGGGAGGGCCGGAGCAGTTCTTC.